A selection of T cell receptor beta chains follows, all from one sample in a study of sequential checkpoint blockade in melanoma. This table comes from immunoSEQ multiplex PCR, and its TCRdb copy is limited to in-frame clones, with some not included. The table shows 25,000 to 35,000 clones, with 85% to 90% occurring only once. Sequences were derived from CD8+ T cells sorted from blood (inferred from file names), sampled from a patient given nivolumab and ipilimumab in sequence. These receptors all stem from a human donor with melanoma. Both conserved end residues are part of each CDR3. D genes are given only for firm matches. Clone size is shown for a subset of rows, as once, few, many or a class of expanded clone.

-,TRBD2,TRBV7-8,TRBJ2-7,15,CASSPGNSGSYEQYF,TGTGCCAGCAGCCCTGGGAATAGCGGGAGTTACGAGCAGTACTTC
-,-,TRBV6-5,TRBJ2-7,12,CASGTLSYEQYF,TGTGCCAGCGGGACTCTTTCTTACGAGCAGTACTTC
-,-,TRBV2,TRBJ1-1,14,CASSERALDTEAFF,TGTGCCAGCAGTGAGCGGGCTTTGGACACTGAAGCTTTCTTT
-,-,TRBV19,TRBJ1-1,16,CASSPSRTLLNTEAFF,TGTGCCAGTAGTCCTAGTCGGACTCTTCTGAACACTGAAGCTTTCTTT
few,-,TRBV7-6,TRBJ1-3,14,CASSLGAPGNTIYF,TGTGCCAGCAGCTTGGGGGCCCCTGGAAACACCATATATTTT
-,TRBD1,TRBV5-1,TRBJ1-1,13,CASSLYEGQEAFF,TGCGCCAGCAGCTTGTATGAGGGACAGGAAGCTTTCTTT
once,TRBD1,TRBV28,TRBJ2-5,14,CASRLDREKETQYF,TGTGCCAGCAGACTGGACAGGGAAAAAGAGACCCAGTACTTC
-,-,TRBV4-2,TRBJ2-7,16,CASSPEIAEVHGEQYF,TGTGCCAGCAGCCCGGAGATAGCGGAGGTTCACGGCGAGCAGTACTTC
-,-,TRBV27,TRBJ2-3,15,CASSFGVPGLDTQYF,TGTGCCAGCAGTTTTGGAGTACCGGGTTTAGATACGCAGTATTTT
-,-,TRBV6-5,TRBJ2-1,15,CASSYGREAYNEQFF,TGTGCCAGCAGTTACGGCAGGGAGGCTTACAATGAGCAGTTCTTC
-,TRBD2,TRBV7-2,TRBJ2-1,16,CASSPTRTSGVYEQFF,TGTGCCAGCAGCCCTACGCGGACTAGCGGGGTCTATGAGCAGTTCTTC
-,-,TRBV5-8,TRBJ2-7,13,CASSPRGSYEQYF,TGTGCCAGCAGCCCCAGGGGTTCCTACGAGCAGTACTTC
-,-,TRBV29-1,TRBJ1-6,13,CSVGTGSNSPLHF,TGCAGCGTTGGTACAGGGTCTAATTCACCCCTCCACTTT
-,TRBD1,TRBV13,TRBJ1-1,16,CASSLGRGLRNTEAFF,TGTGCCAGCAGCTTAGGCAGGGGGCTTAGGAACACTGAAGCTTTCTTT
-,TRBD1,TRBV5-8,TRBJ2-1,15,CASSQGQGSYNEQFF,TGTGCCAGCAGCCAGGGACAGGGCTCCTACAATGAGCAGTTCTTC
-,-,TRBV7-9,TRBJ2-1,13,CASSPTSYNEQFF,TGTGCCAGCAGCCCGACTAGTTACAATGAGCAGTTCTTC
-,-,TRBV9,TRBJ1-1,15,CASSVGGGGDTEAFF,TGTGCCAGCAGCGTAGGGGGAGGGGGGGACACTGAAGCTTTCTTT
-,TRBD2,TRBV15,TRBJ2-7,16,CATSGRLAGASYEQYF,TGTGCCACCAGCGGGCGGCTAGCGGGGGCCTCCTACGAGCAGTACTTC
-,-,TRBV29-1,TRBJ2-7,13,CSVTSGLSYEQYF,TGCAGCGTTACTTCCGGACTTTCCTACGAGCAGTACTTC
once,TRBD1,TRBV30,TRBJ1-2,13,CAWSVGQGDGYTF,TGTGCCTGGAGCGTTGGGCAGGGGGATGGCTACACCTTC
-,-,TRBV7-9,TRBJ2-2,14,CASSAGLNTGELFF,TGTGCCAGCAGCGCCGGACTGAACACCGGGGAGCTGTTTTTT
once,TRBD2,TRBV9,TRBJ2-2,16,CASSVGAGGNTGELFF,TGTGCCAGCAGCGTAGGGGCGGGGGGGAACACCGGGGAGCTGTTTTTT
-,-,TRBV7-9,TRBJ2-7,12,CASSPLEYEQYF,TGTGCCAGCAGCCCCTTAGAATACGAGCAGTACTTC
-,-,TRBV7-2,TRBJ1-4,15,CASSLGGGTNEKLFF,TGTGCCAGCAGCTTAGGGGGGGGCACTAATGAAAAACTGTTTTTT
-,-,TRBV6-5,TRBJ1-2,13,CASSPGQLYGYTF,TGTGCCAGCAGCCCCGGACAGCTCTATGGCTACACCTTC
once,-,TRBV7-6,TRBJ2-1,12,CASSLDRSEQFF,TGTGCCAGCAGCTTAGACCGGTCAGAGCAGTTCTTC
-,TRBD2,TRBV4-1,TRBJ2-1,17,CASSPTSGGYSYNEQFF,TGCGCCAGCAGCCCTACTAGCGGGGGGTACTCCTACAATGAGCAGTTCTTC
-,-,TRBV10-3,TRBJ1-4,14,CAISTDGSNEKLFF,TGTGCCATCAGTACAGACGGCTCCAATGAAAAACTGTTTTTT
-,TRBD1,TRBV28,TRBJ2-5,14,CATETGGIQETQYF,TGTGCCACCGAGACAGGGGGAATCCAAGAGACCCAGTACTTC
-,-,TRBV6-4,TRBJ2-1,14,CASSDEGLSNEQFF,TGTGCCAGCAGTGACGAGGGCCTTAGCAATGAGCAGTTCTTC
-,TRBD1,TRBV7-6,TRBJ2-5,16,CASSPGTGGGQETQYF,TGTGCCAGCAGCCCAGGGACAGGGGGCGGCCAAGAGACCCAGTACTTC
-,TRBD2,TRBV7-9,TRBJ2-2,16,CASSLDSGAGTGELFF,TGTGCCAGCAGCTTAGATTCGGGAGCGGGAACCGGGGAGCTGTTTTTT
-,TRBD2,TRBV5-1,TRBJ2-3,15,CASSPSGTSTDTQYF,TGCGCCAGCAGCCCTAGCGGGACTAGCACAGATACGCAGTATTTT
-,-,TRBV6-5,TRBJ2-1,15,CASSPRGLQVGGQFF,TGTGCCAGCAGTCCCCGGGGACTGCAAGTCGGGGGGCAGTTCTTC
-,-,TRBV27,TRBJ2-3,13,CASSFSGADTQYF,TGTGCCAGCAGTTTTTCGGGGGCAGATACGCAGTATTTT
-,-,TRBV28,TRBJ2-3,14,CASSHFVGTDTQYF,TGTGCCAGCAGTCACTTCGTCGGGACAGATACGCAGTATTTT
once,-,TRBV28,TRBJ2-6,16,CASSFGGGAGANVLTF,TGTGCCAGCAGTTTCGGGGGAGGCGCTGGGGCCAACGTCCTGACTTTC
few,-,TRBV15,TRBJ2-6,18,CATSRAIGVYSGANVLTF,TGTGCCACCAGCAGAGCGATAGGGGTTTACTCTGGGGCCAACGTCCTGACTTTC